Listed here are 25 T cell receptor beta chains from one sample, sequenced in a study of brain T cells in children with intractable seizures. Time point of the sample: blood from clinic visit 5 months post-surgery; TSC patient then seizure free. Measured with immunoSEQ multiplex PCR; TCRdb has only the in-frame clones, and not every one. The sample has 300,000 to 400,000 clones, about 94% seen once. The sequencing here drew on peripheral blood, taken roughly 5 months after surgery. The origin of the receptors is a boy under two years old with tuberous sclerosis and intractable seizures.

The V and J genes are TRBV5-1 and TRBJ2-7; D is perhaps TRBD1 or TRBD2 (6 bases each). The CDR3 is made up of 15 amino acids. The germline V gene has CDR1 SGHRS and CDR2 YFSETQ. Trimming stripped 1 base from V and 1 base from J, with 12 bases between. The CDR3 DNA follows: TGCGCCAGCAGCTTGCCGGGGGCGGCTTCCTACGAGCAGTACTTC. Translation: CASSLPGAASYEQYF.

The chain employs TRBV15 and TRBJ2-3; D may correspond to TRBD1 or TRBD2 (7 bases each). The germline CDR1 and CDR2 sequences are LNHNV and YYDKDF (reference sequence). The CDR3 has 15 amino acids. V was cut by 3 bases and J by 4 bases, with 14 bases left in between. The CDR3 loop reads CATSSRQGGADTQYF. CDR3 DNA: TGTGCCACCAGCAGTAGACAGGGAGGGGCAGATACGCAGTATTTT.

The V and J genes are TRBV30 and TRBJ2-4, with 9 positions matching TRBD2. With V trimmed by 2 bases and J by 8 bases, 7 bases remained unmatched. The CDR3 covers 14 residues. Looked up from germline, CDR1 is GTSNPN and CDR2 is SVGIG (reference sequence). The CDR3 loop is CAWSSSGVFDIQYF. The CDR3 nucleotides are TGTGCCTGGAGTTCTAGCGGGGTGTTTGACATTCAGTACTTC.

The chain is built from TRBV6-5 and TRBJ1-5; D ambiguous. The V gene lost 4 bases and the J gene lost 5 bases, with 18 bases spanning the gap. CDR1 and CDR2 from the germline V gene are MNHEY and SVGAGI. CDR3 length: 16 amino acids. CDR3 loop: CASSSTTFSPHQPQHF. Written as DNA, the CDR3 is TGTGCCAGCAGTTCTACTACGTTTTCCCCCCATCAGCCCCAGCATTTT.

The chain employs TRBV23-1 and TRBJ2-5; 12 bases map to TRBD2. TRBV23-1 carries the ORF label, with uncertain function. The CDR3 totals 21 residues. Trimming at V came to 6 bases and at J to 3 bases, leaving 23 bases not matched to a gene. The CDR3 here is CASSLTSGSFSRRKKKETQYF. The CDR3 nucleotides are TGCGCCAGCAGCCTGACTAGCGGGAGTTTTTCTCGGCGGAAAAAAAAAGAGACCCAGTACTTC.

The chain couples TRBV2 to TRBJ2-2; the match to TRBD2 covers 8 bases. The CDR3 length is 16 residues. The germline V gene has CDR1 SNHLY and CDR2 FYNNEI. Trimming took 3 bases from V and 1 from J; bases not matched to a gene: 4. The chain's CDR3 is CASSDLAGENTGELFF. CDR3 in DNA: TGTGCCAGCAGTGATCTAGCGGGTGAGAACACCGGGGAGCTGTTTTTT.

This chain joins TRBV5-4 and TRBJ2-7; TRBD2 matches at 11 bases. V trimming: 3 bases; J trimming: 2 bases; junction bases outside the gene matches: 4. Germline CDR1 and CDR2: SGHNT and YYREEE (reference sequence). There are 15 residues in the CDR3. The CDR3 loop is CASSSPTSGTYEQYF. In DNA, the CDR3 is TGTGCCAGCAGCTCCCCGACTAGCGGGACCTACGAGCAGTACTTC.

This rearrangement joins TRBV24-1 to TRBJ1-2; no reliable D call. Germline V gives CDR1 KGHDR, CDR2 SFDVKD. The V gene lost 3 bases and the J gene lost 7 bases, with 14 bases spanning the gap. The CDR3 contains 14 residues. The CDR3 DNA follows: TGTGCCACCAGTGATCAGACCGTTGTTGGTGGCTACACCTTC. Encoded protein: CATSDQTVVGGYTF.

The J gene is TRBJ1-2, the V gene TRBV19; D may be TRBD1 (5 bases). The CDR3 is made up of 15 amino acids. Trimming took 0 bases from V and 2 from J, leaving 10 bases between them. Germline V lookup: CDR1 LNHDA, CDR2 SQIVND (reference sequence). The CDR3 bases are TGTGCCAGTAGTATAGAGCAGGGAAGGAACTATGGCTACACCTTC. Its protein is CASSIEQGRNYGYTF.

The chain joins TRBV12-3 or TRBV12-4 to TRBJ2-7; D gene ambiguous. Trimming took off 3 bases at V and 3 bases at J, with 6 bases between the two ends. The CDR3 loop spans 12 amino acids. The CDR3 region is CASSFPGYEQYF. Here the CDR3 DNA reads TGTGCCAGCAGTTTCCCGGGCTACGAGCAGTACTTC.

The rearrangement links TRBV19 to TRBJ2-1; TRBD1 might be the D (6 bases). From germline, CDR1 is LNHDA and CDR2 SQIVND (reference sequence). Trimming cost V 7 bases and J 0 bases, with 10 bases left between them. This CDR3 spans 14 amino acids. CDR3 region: CASTRGSSYNEQFF. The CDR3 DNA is TGTGCCAGTACTAGGGGGAGCTCCTACAATGAGCAGTTCTTC. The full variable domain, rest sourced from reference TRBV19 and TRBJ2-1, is DGGITQSPKYLFRKEGQNVTLSCEQNLNHDAMYWYRQDPGQGLRLIYYSQIVNDFQKGDIAEGYSVSREKKESFPLTVTSAQKNPTAFYLCASTRGSSYNEQFFGPGTRLTVL.

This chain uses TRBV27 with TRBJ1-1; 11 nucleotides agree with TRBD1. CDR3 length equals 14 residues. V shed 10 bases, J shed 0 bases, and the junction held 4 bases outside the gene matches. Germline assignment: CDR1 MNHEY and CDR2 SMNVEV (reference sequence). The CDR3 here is CATRDRGMNTEAFF. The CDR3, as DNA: TGTGCCACCCGGGACAGGGGGATGAACACTGAAGCTTTCTTT.

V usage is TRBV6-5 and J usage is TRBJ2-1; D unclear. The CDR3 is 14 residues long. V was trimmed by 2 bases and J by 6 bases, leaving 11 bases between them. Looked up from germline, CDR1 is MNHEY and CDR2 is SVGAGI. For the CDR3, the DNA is TGTGCCAGCAGTTACAACGGTCTCGGCAATGAGCAGTTCTTC. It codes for CASSYNGLGNEQFF.

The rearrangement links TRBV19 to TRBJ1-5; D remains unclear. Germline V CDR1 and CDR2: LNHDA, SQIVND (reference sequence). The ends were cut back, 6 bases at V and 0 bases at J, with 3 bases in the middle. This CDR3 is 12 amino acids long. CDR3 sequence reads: CASRDSNQPQHF. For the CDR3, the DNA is TGTGCCAGTAGGGATAGCAATCAGCCCCAGCATTTT. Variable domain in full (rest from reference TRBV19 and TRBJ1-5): DGGITQSPKYLFRKEGQNVTLSCEQNLNHDAMYWYRQDPGQGLRLIYYSQIVNDFQKGDIAEGYSVSREKKESFPLTVTSAQKNPTAFYLCASRDSNQPQHFGDGTRLSIL.

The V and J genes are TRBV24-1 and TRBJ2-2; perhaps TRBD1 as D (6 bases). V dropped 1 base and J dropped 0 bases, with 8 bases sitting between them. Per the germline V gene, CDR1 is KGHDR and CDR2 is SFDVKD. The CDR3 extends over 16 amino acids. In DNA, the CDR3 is TGTGCCACCAGTGATTTTAAGGGGGCGAACACCGGGGAGCTGTTTTTT. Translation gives CATSDFKGANTGELFF.

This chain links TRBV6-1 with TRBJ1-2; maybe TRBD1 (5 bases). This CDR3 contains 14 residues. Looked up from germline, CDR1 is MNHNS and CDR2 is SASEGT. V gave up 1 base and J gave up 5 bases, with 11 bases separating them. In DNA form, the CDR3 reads TGTGCCAGCAGTGAAGGGCGGGGACGGTATGGCTACACCTTC. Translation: CASSEGRGRYGYTF.

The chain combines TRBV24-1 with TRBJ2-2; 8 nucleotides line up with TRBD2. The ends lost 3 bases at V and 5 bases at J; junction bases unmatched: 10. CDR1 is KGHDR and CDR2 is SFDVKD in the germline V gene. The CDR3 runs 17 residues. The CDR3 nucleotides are TGTGCCACCAGTGATGGAGGGCTAGCGGGTAATACCGGGGAGCTGTTTTTT. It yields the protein CATSDGGLAGNTGELFF.

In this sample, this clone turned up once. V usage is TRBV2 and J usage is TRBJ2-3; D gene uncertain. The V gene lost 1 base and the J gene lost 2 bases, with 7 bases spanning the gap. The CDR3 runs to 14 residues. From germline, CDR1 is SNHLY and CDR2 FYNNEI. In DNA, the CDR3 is TGTGCCAGCAGTGAAGTACATACCACAGATACGCAGTATTTT. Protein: CASSEVHTTDTQYF.

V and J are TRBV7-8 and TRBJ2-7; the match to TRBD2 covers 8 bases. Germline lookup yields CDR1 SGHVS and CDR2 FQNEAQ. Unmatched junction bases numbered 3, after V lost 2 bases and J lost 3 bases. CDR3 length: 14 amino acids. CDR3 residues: CASSLTSGVYEQYF. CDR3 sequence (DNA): TGTGCCAGCAGCTTAACTAGCGGAGTCTACGAGCAGTACTTC.

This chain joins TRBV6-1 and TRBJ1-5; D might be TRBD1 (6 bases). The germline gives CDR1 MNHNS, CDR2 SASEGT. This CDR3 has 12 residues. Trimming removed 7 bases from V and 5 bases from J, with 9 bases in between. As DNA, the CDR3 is TGTGCCAGCACGGAGGGGGATCAGCCCCAGCATTTT. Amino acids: CASTEGDQPQHF.

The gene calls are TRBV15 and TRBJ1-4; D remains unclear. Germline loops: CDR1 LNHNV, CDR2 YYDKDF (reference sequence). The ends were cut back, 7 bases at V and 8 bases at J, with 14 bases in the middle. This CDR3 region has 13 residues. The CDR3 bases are TGTGCCACCACCAAGGAACTTTCGGAAAAACTGTTTTTT. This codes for CATTKELSEKLFF.

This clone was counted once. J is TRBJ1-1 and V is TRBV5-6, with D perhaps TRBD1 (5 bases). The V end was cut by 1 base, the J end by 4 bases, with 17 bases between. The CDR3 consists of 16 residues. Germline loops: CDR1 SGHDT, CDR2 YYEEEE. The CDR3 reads CASSLLWDPRSTEAFF. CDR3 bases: TGTGCCAGCAGCTTGTTATGGGACCCCCGAAGCACTGAAGCTTTCTTT.

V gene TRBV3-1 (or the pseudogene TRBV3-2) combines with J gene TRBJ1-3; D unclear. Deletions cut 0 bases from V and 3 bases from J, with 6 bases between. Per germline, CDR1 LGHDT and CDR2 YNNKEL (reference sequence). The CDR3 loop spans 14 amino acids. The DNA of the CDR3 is TGTGCCAGCAGCCAAGAGGGTCTTGGAAACACCATATATTTT. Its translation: CASSQEGLGNTIYF.

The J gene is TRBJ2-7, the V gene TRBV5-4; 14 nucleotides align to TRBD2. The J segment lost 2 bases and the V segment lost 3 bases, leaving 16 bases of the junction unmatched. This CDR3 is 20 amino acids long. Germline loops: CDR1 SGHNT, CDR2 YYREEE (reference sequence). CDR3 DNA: TGTGCCAGCAGCTCCCCTACGACTAGCGGGAGGGAACCGCGCACCTACGAGCAGTACTTC. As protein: CASSSPTTSGREPRTYEQYF.

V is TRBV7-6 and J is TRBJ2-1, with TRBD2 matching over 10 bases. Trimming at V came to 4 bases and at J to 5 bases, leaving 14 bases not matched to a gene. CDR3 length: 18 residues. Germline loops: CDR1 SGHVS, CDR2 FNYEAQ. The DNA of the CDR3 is TGTGCCAGCAGCTACACGACTAGCGGGTCTCGGCCGAACAATGAGCAGTTCTTC. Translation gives CASSYTTSGSRPNNEQFF.